This entry concerns a single T cell receptor beta chain. Its antigen is not identified. Per the authors' pipeline: Patient CD8+ clones larger than 1% rarely matched published virus-specific TCRB sequences. Produced via immunoSEQ multiplex PCR; TCRdb's table is partial and in-frame only. The DNA gave D and trimming, while V, J and clone size come from that table. Among some 17,000 clones listed, roughly 80% were seen once. The data were taken from a study of somatic mutations in cytotoxic T cells in rheumatoid arthritis. The overall study: Before any treatment began, 30 to 35 ml EDTA peripheral blood was collected from patients right after diagnosis. Selected T-cell populations stained with V beta antibodies were isolated by flow sorting to nearly 100% purity; these included V beta1+ cells subjected to TCRB sequencing. Notes on the study in general: About an eighth of the roughly 60 patients had a largest CD8+ clone above 20% of CD8+ cells.

The sequencing sample was made of CD8+ T cells sorted from blood. This receptor was taken from an adult with rheumatoid arthritis.

The CDR3 DNA is TGCGCCAGCAGCCCACGTGGACCGAGTTCAACTAATGAAAAACTGTTTTTT. It encodes CASSPRGPSSTNEKLFF. The gene calls are TRBV4-1 and TRBJ1-4; D unresolved. V was shortened by 4 bases and J by 0 bases, with 15 bases between the two germline ends. The CDR3 runs 17 residues. Per germline, CDR1 MGHRA and CDR2 YSYEKL.